These 17 T cell receptor beta chains share one sample of origin, sequenced in a study of cytomegalovirus exposure and HLA in healthy donors. The PCR used 60 Vbeta and 13 Jbeta primers. This table comes from immunoSEQ multiplex PCR, and its TCRdb copy is limited to in-frame clones, with some not included. This table holds about 200,000 clones, approximately 78% found once. The sequenced sample was PBMCs. The receptor set was obtained from a man aged 25-40 years in good health and CMV-seronegative.

J is TRBJ2-1 and V is TRBV27, with D hard to call. CDR1 is MNHEY and CDR2 is SMNVEV in the germline V gene (reference sequence). V was clipped by 4 bases and J by 8 bases, with 18 bases between them. This CDR3 spans 15 amino acids. The CDR3 nucleotides are TGTGCCAGCAGTTCGACCTTCAATAGCATCCATGAGCAGTTCTTC. This translates into CASSSTFNSIHEQFF.

The rearrangement links TRBV7-9 to TRBJ2-2, with D uncertain. CDR3 length equals 14 residues. Germline lookup yields CDR1 SEHNR and CDR2 FQNEAQ (reference sequence). The germline V and J ends were trimmed by 8 bases and 1 base, with 11 bases remaining between them. CDR3: CASPPTKNTGELFF. The DNA of the CDR3 is TGTGCCAGCCCGCCTACTAAGAACACCGGGGAGCTGTTTTTT.

The chain links TRBV7-2 to TRBJ2-5; maybe TRBD1 (7 bases). Germline V CDR1 and CDR2: SGHTA, FQGNSA. V lost 4 bases to trimming and J lost 1 base, with 16 bases between them. The CDR3 length is 16 residues. The DNA for the CDR3 is TGTGCCAGCAGCTCCCAGAGGAGGGGGCGCCAAGAGACCCAGTACTTC. Encoded protein: CASSSQRRGRQETQYF.

This clone was found once. The rearrangement links TRBV18 to TRBJ2-7; TRBD2 matches 7 bases. V was clipped by 3 bases and J by 6 bases; unmatched bases: 11. The CDR3 sequence is 15 residues long. CDR1 is KGHSH and CDR2 is LQKENI in the germline V gene. DNA for the CDR3: TGTGCCAGCTCACCGTCGGGGGGAGTAGCTATCGAGCAGTACTTC. The encoded protein is CASSPSGGVAIEQYF.

This rearrangement joins TRBV28 to TRBJ1-5; the D gene is possibly TRBD1 (5 bases). This CDR3 spans 14 amino acids. V was cut by 5 bases and J by 3 bases, with 11 bases left in between. Germline V gene data show CDR1 as MDHEN and CDR2 as SYDVKM. The CDR3 DNA reads as TGTGCCAGCAGTGCTATAGGGGCCAATCAGCCCCAGCATTTT. Residues: CASSAIGANQPQHF.

V and J are TRBV6-1 and TRBJ2-1; TRBD1 matches 7 bases. Germline values: CDR1 MNHNS, CDR2 SASEGT. With V trimmed by 4 bases and J by 7 bases, 10 bases remained unmatched. CDR3 length: 15 residues. The CDR3 here is CASSARQGAINEQFF. CDR3 sequence (DNA): TGTGCCAGCAGTGCCCGACAGGGTGCTATTAATGAGCAGTTCTTC.

This chain links TRBV5-8 with TRBJ2-1; 12 positions agree with TRBD1. CDR3 length equals 17 residues. Looked up from germline, CDR1 is SGHTS and CDR2 is YDEGEE. V lost 4 bases to trimming and J lost 7 bases; unmatched junction nucleotides: 12. As DNA, the CDR3 is TGTGCCAGCAGCAGGGACAGGGGGCCGGGGCCACGGAATGAGCAGTTCTTC. Translated, it gives CASSRDRGPGPRNEQFF.

In its sample, this clone was seen once. This chain links TRBV4-2 with TRBJ2-4; the D gene is possibly TRBD1 (6 bases). CDR1 and CDR2 from the germline V gene are LGHNA and YNFKEQ. The CDR3 totals 15 residues. V gave up 1 base and J gave up 5 bases, with 12 bases separating them. The CDR3 is CASSQGVGAQNIQYF. The DNA of the CDR3 is TGTGCCAGCAGCCAAGGGGTGGGGGCGCAAAACATTCAGTACTTC.

This clone was counted between two and nine times. The V call is TRBV5-1, the J call TRBJ2-3; 7 nucleotides line up with TRBD1. Germline V gene data show CDR1 as SGHRS and CDR2 as YFSETQ. This CDR3 has 14 residues. With V trimmed by 3 bases and J by 2 bases, 3 bases remained unmatched. Here the CDR3 reads CASSYQGVTDTQYF. CDR3 in DNA: TGCGCCAGCAGCTACCAGGGGGTCACAGATACGCAGTATTTT.

A few counts support this clone. This sequence joins TRBV5-1 and TRBJ2-5; D gene ambiguous. Trimming pared 1 base from V and 4 bases from J, leaving 5 bases between. The CDR3 is made up of 12 amino acids. The germline CDR1 and CDR2 sequences are SGHRS and YFSETQ. The chain's CDR3 is CASSLSGETQYF. CDR3 DNA sequence: TGCGCCAGCAGCTTGTCGGGAGAGACCCAGTACTTC.

The rearrangement uses TRBV4-1 and TRBJ1-6, with D maybe TRBD1 (6 bases). Germline lookup yields CDR1 MGHRA and CDR2 YSYEKL. This CDR3 is built from 15 residues. The V end was cut by 4 bases, the J end by 6 bases, with 13 bases between. CDR3: CASSPWTDPNSPLHF. The CDR3 DNA is TGCGCCAGCAGCCCTTGGACAGACCCTAATTCACCCCTCCACTTT.

The chain employs TRBV7-3 and TRBJ2-1; D may be TRBD1 (5 bases). Germline V gene data show CDR1 as SGHTA and CDR2 as FQGTGA. The V end lost 1 base, the J end lost 6 bases, and 16 bases lay between the germline ends. The CDR3 sequence is 16 residues long. The chain's CDR3 is CASSLNSRVGRNEQFF. The CDR3 DNA reads TGTGCCAGCAGCTTAAATTCCAGGGTTGGACGCAATGAGCAGTTCTTC.

The chain uses TRBV4-1 and TRBJ2-3; D is perhaps TRBD2 (6 bases). This CDR3 contains 17 residues. Trimming cost V 2 bases and J 1 base, with 16 bases left between them. Germline-derived CDR1 and CDR2 are MGHRA and YSYEKL. The CDR3 protein is CASSQPEGQRGTDTQYF. The CDR3 bases are TGCGCCAGCAGCCAACCCGAGGGTCAGCGGGGCACAGATACGCAGTATTTT.

The V gene is TRBV18, the J gene TRBJ2-6, with TRBD1 identical over 7 bases. The trim removed 3 bases at V and 1 base at J, leaving 9 bases unmatched. The CDR3 length is 18 residues. Germline CDR1 KGHSH, CDR2 LQKENI. The CDR3 sequence is CASSPLRQGWSGANVLTF. In DNA, the CDR3 is TGTGCCAGCTCACCGTTAAGACAGGGTTGGTCTGGGGCCAACGTCCTGACTTTC.

This chain links TRBV4-3 with TRBJ1-2, with TRBD1 as a possible D gene (5 bases). Germline V CDR1 and CDR2: LGHNA, YSLEER. V lost 0 bases and J 4 bases, leaving 12 bases between the germline ends. This CDR3 comprises 15 residues. The CDR3 loop reads CASSQDVGGTYGYTF. Here the CDR3 DNA reads TGCGCCAGCAGCCAAGATGTCGGGGGGACCTATGGCTACACCTTC.

The gene calls are TRBV9 and TRBJ2-3; D gene uncertain. V lost 0 bases, J lost 0 bases, and 17 bases lay in between. This CDR3 region has 18 residues. Germline CDR1 is SGDLS and CDR2 is YYNGEE. The CDR3 sequence: CASSVEVRNTYSTDTQYF. The DNA for the CDR3 is TGTGCCAGCAGCGTAGAAGTGCGGAACACCTATAGCACAGATACGCAGTATTTT.

This clone came up a few times. The CDR3 region is CASSQDGIRSYNEQFF. The CDR3 DNA follows: TGTGCCAGCAGCCAAGACGGGATCCGCTCCTACAATGAGCAGTTCTTC. The V call is TRBV4-2, the J call TRBJ2-1, with D possibly being TRBD2 (5 bases). The CDR3 extends over 16 amino acids. Germline V gene lookup returns CDR1 LGHNA and CDR2 YNFKEQ. V was trimmed by 0 bases and J by 0 bases, leaving 9 bases between them.